This passage covers 9 T cell receptor beta chains from one sample sequenced in a study of T cells after yellow fever vaccination (dated by TCRdb to about 2019). The meaning of the sample's treatment or condition label: live attenuated yellow fever vaccine strain. Preparation of the library involved 5' RACE. Sequencing used an Illumina NovaSeq 6000. TCRdb reanalyzed the raw reads on its own, using fastp at Q25 for trimming and MiXCR for clone calling, and kept in-frame beta chains. Identical CDR3 proteins give one entry, which carries the most common genes and DNA. The sample includes under 500,000 distinct CDR3 sequences, with around 20% observed a single time. The ten biggest clones cover roughly a sixth of the sample. The sequences come from PBMCs, collected before the yellow fever booster vaccination. Source of these receptors: a man aged 18 to 29 who received the YFV17D yellow fever vaccine.

This clonotype was found many times. The chain employs TRBV6-1 and TRBJ2-5, with 8 bases identical to TRBD2. The ends lost 0 bases at V and 3 bases at J; junction bases unmatched: 6. Germline values: CDR1 MNHNS, CDR2 SASEGT. This CDR3 contains 16 residues. CDR3 sequence (DNA): TGTGCCAGCAGTGAAGCGATCGGTAGCGGGGAAGAGACCCAGTACTTC. Translating gives CASSEAIGSGEETQYF.

This clonotype has a handful of counts. The chain combines TRBV6-2 or TRBV6-3 with TRBJ2-3; D is unresolved. The V gene lost 2 bases and the J gene lost 6 bases, with 12 bases spanning the gap. The CDR3 length is 14 residues. Germline-derived CDR1 and CDR2 are MNHEY and SVGEGT. CDR3 bases: TGTGCCAGCAGTTACCCCGCCTTGGCGGATACGCAGTATTTT. This translates into CASSYPALADTQYF.

The chain recombines TRBV7-2 with TRBJ2-3; D might be TRBD2 (5 bases). V was trimmed by 1 base and J by 4 bases, leaving 9 bases between them. From germline, CDR1 is SGHTA and CDR2 FQGNSA. This CDR3 comprises 14 residues. CDR3 in DNA: TGTGCCAGCAGCTTAGTTCTAGCTGCAGATACGCAGTATTTT. Translation gives CASSLVLAADTQYF.

This clonotype was seen only a few times. The chain recombines TRBV7-9 with TRBJ2-6; the D gene is possibly TRBD1 (6 bases). Germline V lookup: CDR1 SEHNR, CDR2 FQNEAQ (reference sequence). The germline V and J ends were trimmed by 4 bases and 13 bases, with 11 bases remaining between them. The CDR3 totals 12 residues. This CDR3 reads CASSWDTGVLTF. The CDR3, as DNA: TGTGCCAGCAGCTGGGACACGGGAGTCCTGACTTTC.

Remarks on this clonotype: A clone one base away is much larger, so this may be a read error. The CDR3 here is CASSSGQVGTEAFF. CDR3 DNA sequence: TGCGCCAGCAGCTCGGGACAGGTGGGAACTGAAGCTTTCTTT. The V and J genes are TRBV5-1 and TRBJ1-1, with 8 bases fitting TRBD1. The CDR3 is 14 amino acids. Germline V gene lookup returns CDR1 SGHRS and CDR2 YFSETQ. V gave up 3 bases and J gave up 5 bases; unmatched junction bases: 6. Full variable domain (outside the CDR3, taken from reference TRBV5-1 and TRBJ1-1): KAGVTQTPRYLIKTRGQQVTLSCSPISGHRSVSWYQQTPGQGLQFLFEYFSETQRNKGNFPGRFSGRQFSNSRSEMNVSTLELGDSALYLCASSSGQVGTEAFFGQGTRLTVV.

This clonotype was counted only a few times. The CDR3 coding sequence is TGCAGCGTCAAGGAGGTAAACCGGGGAGATACGCAGTATTTT. It translates to CSVKEVNRGDTQYF. The chain carries TRBV29-1 and TRBJ2-3, with a weak D call TRBD2 (5 bases). The V end was cut by 6 bases, the J end by 5 bases, with 18 bases between. Germline V lookup: CDR1 SQVTM, CDR2 ANQGSEA. The CDR3 consists of 14 residues.

This clonotype was seen a few times. The rearrangement uses TRBV15 and TRBJ2-7; 7 nucleotides align to TRBD1. Per the germline V gene, CDR1 is LNHNV and CDR2 is YYDKDF (reference sequence). The CDR3 runs 14 residues. V was pared by 1 base and J by 5 bases, with 5 bases of the junction left unmatched. The chain's CDR3 is CATSRGGTADEQYF. CDR3 bases: TGTGCCACCAGCAGAGGGGGGACAGCGGACGAGCAGTACTTC.

The chain uses TRBV4-3 and TRBJ2-2; a possible D gene is TRBD2 (6 bases). The CDR3 length is 15 residues. Germline V gene lookup returns CDR1 LGHNA and CDR2 YSLEER. Trimming took off 2 bases at V and 5 bases at J, with 12 bases between the two ends. The CDR3, as DNA: TGCGCCAGCAGCCAACGGGGGACTGAAACCGGGGAGCTGTTTTTT. Translation gives CASSQRGTETGELFF.

This clonotype has just a few counts. The genes are TRBV6-2 or TRBV6-3 and TRBJ2-7, with a tentative D call TRBD1 (5 bases). This CDR3 is 13 amino acids long. V lost 6 bases and J 3 bases, leaving 12 bases between the germline ends. The germline CDR1 and CDR2 sequences are MNHEY and SVGEGT. CDR3 sequence reads: CASRETAYYEQYV. CDR3 sequence (DNA): TGTGCCAGCAGGGAGACAGCCTACTACGAGCAGTACGTC.